Here is one TCR beta chain with its context. Its antigen remains unknown. Regions amplified from RNA transcripts were the TCR beta CDR3 regions. HTBI primers drove first-round RT-PCR of the TCR CDR3. TCRdb re-called the multiplex PCR reads with MiXCR, one entry per CDR3 protein. The table has fewer than 350,000 distinct CDR3 sequences, roughly 15% seen once. This entry is derived from a study of T cells in Graves' hyperthyroidism and ophthalmopathy. General study findings and limits: A 13 V-J model separated ophthalmopathy from stable hyperthyroidism. Appearing also in blood were most of the thyroid clonotypes expanded above 0.001.

For the diagnoses, clinical symptoms, serum thyroxine and TRAb, thyroid ultrasound and orbital computed tomography were used. Trimming cost V 4 bases and J 2 bases, with 12 bases left between them. CDR1 and CDR2 from the germline V gene are MNHGY and SVAAGI. The CDR3 length is 14 residues. This clonotype was obtained from a woman between 25 and 40 years old with Graves' hyperthyroidism that later progressed to Graves' ophthalmopathy. The material sequenced was blood. This rearrangement joins TRBV6-9 to TRBJ2-7, with D unclear. CDR3 loop: CASSLRDTTYEQYF. Here the CDR3 DNA reads TGTGCCAGCAGTTTAAGAGACACCACCTACGAGCAGTACTTC.